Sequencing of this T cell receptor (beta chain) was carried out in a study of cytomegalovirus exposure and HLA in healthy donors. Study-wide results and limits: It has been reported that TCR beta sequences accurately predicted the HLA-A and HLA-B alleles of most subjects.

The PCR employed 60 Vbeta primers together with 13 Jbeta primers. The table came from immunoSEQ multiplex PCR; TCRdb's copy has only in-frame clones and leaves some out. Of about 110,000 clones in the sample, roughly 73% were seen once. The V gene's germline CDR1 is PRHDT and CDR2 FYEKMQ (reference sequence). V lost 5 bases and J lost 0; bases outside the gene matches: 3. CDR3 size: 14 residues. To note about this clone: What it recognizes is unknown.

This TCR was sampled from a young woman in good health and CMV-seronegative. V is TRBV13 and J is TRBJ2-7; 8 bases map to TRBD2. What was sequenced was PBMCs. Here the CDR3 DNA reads TGTGCCAGCAGCCCGGGGGGGCTCTCCTACGAGCAGTACTTC. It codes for CASSPGGLSYEQYF.